The present T cell receptor beta chain was sequenced within a study of regulatory T cells in long-lasting Graves disease. About the research overall: Graves' cases, newly diagnosed, had used antithyroid drugs under 3 months. Whole-study findings and limits: For persistent Graves' patients, TCR diversity was lower than for newly diagnosed ones. Whereas new patients shared 950 to 1,000 public clonotypes, persistent patients shared more, at under 3,500.

Time point described: newly diagnosed GD, antithyroid drugs for less than 3 months. From PBMCs, RNA was extracted and then used to make the TCR library. Many counts were recorded for this clonotype. As yet, its antigen is unknown. V gave up 4 bases and J gave up 6 bases, with 34 bases separating them. The length of the CDR3 is 20 residues. Per the germline V gene, CDR1 is SGHTA and CDR2 is FQGNSA. With iRepertoire HTBI primers and Arm-PCR of CDR3 regions, TCR beta libraries were built. As originally analysed: Sample data revealed approximately 60 TRBV and more than 13 TRBJ segments. TCRdb itself ran the multiplex PCR reads through MiXCR, one entry per CDR3 protein. TCRdb, rather than the study authors, made the V and J calls. The sample includes about 400,000 distinct CDR3 sequences, roughly 16% of them seen just once.

Sequencing used peripheral blood mononuclear cells (PBMCs), obtained at new diagnosis, from a patient treated with antithyroid drugs. The sequence derives from a female donor with Graves disease. The chain uses TRBV7-2 and TRBJ2-7, with TRBD1 as a possible D gene (6 bases). CDR3 sequence: CASSSLRVGGRTSPEGEQYF. The CDR3 nucleotides read TGTGCCAGCAGCTCGCTCCGGGTAGGGGGACGGACGTCCCCAGAAGGCGAGCAGTACTTC.